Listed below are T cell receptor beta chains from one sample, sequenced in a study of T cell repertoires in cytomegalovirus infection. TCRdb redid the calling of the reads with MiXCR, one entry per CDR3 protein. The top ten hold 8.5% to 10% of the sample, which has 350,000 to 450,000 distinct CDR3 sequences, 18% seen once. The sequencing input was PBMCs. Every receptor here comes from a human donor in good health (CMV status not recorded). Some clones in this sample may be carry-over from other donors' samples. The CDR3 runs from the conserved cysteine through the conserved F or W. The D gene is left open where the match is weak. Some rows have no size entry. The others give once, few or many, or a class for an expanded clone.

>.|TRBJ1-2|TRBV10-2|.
CASSESWAYYGYTF
TGCGCCAGCAGTGAGTCGTGGGCCTACTATGGCTACACCTTC
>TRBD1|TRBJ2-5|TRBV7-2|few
CASSQQGAGETQYF
TGTGCCAGCAGCCAACAGGGGGCAGGCGAGACCCAGTACTTC
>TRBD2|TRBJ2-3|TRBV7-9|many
CASSDDSGRARTDTQYF
TGTGCCAGCAGCGATGATAGCGGGAGGGCCAGAACAGATACGCAGTATTTT
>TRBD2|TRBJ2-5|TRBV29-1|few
CSVATSGVTQETQYF
TGCAGCGTTGCGACTAGCGGGGTTACCCAAGAGACCCAGTACTTC
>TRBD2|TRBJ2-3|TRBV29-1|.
CSAGLAGGQDTQYF
TGCAGCGCAGGACTAGCGGGGGGGCAAGATACGCAGTATTTT
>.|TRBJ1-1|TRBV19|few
CASSIVKRVGPEAFF
TGTGCCAGTAGTATAGTAAAAAGGGTAGGCCCTGAAGCTTTCTTT
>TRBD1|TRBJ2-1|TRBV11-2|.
CASSGQGIRNEQFF
TGTGCCAGCAGCGGACAGGGAATTCGCAATGAGCAGTTCTTC
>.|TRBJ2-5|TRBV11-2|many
CASSSLLKRGQETQYF
TGTGCCAGCAGCTCCCTACTGAAGAGGGGTCAAGAGACCCAGTACTTC
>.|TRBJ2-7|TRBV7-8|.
CASSLEVMGDSSYEQYF
TGTGCCAGCAGCTTAGAGGTCATGGGGGACTCCTCCTACGAGCAGTACTTC
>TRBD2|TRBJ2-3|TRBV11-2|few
CASTASGITDTQYF
TGTGCCAGCACCGCTAGCGGTATCACAGATACGCAGTATTTT
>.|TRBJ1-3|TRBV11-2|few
CASSPYRTGNTIYF
TGTGCCAGCAGCCCCTATCGGACGGGAAACACCATATATTTT
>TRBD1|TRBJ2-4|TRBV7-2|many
CASSFDRATKNIQYF
TGTGCCAGCAGCTTTGACAGGGCAACCAAAAACATTCAGTACTTC
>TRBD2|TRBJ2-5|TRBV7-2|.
CASSSGRAFLFETQYF
TGTGCCAGCAGCTCCGGGAGGGCCTTTTTGTTTGAGACCCAGTACTTC
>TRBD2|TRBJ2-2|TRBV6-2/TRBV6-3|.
CATKTGGNTGELFF
TGTGCCACCAAGACGGGGGGAAACACCGGGGAGCTGTTTTTT
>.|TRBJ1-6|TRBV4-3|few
CASSQNGSPLHF
TGCGCCAGCAGCCAGAATGGTTCACCCCTCCACTTT
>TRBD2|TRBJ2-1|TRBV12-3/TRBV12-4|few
CASSRLAYNEQFF
TGTGCCAGCAGCCGACTAGCATACAATGAGCAGTTCTTC
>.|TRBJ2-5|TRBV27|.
CASSSGPYETQYF
TGTGCCAGCAGTTCGGGACCATATGAGACCCAGTACTTC
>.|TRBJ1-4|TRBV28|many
CASSRSGEKLFF
TGTGCCAGCAGCCGTAGTGGTGAAAAACTGTTTTTT
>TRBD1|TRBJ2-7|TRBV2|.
CASSLDRGNEQYF
TGTGCCAGCAGCCTCGACAGGGGCAACGAGCAGTACTTC
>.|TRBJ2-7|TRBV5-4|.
CASSFGLTYEQYF
TGTGCCAGCAGCTTCGGACTTACCTACGAGCAGTACTTC
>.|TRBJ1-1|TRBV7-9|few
CASSLFSGGALNTEAFF
TGTGCCAGCAGCTTATTTAGTGGCGGGGCCCTGAACACTGAAGCTTTCTTT
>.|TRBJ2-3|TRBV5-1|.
CASSLLATTSTDTQYF
TGCGCCAGCAGCCTCCTCGCGACAACTAGCACAGATACGCAGTATTTT